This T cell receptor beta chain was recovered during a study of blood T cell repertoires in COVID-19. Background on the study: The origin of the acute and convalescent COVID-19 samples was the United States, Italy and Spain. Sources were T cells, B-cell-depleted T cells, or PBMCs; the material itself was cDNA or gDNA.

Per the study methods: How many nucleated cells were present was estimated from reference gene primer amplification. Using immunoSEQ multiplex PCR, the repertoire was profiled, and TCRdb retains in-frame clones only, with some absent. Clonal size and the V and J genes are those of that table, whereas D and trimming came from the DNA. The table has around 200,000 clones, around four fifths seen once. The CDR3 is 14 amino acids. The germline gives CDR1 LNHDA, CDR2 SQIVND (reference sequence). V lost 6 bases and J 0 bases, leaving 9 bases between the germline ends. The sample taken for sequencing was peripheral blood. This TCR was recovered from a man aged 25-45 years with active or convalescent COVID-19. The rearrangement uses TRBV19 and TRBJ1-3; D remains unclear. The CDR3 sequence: CASRAPGSGNTIYF. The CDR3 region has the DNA TGTGCCAGTAGGGCCCCGGGCTCTGGAAACACCATATATTTT.